The 3 T cell receptor beta chains given below trace back to one sample, sequenced in a study of T cells in Graves' hyperthyroidism and ophthalmopathy. Amplified regions were TCR beta CDR3 sequences from RNA transcripts. The TCR CDR3 was amplified in a first-round RT-PCR using the HTBI primer set. TCRdb reanalysed the multiplex PCR reads using MiXCR and keeps one entry per CDR3 protein. The sample has 400,000 or so distinct CDR3 sequences; 13% to 15% are singletons. The sequencing sample was made of blood. Receptors originate from a woman younger than 45 with Graves' ophthalmopathy.

This chain connects TRBV7-2 to TRBJ2-1; 11 nucleotides agree with TRBD1. The CDR3 sequence is 17 residues long. V was pared by 5 bases and J by 2 bases, with 8 bases of the junction left unmatched. Germline lookup yields CDR1 SGHTA and CDR2 FQGNSA. Here the CDR3 DNA reads TGTGCCAGCAGCCGAATCCCGGGACAGGGGGCCTACAATGAGCAGTTCTTC. Translated: CASSRIPGQGAYNEQFF.

The chain recombines TRBV7-9 with TRBJ2-5; D is perhaps TRBD1 (6 bases). CDR1 and CDR2 from the germline V gene are SEHNR and FQNEAQ (reference sequence). Trimming pared 3 bases from V and 1 base from J, leaving 15 bases between. This CDR3 has 16 amino acids. CDR3 amino acids: CASSLLGGPTQETQYF. DNA of the CDR3: TGTGCCAGCAGCTTGCTAGGGGGACCCACCCAAGAGACCCAGTACTTC.

The CDR3: CASTKGSTGSENSPLHF. The CDR3 nucleotides are TGTGCCAGCACCAAAGGGTCGACAGGGAGCGAAAATTCACCCCTCCACTTT. This rearrangement joins TRBV6-2 or TRBV6-3 to TRBJ1-6; TRBD1 matches 7 bases. This CDR3 region has 17 residues. Germline CDR1 is MNHEY and CDR2 is SVGEGT. Losses at the gene ends were 7 bases for V and 7 bases for J; bases not matched to a gene: 16.